The next 5 T cell receptor beta chains were all read from a single sample in a study of cytomegalovirus exposure and HLA in healthy donors. The PCR was carried out with 60 Vbeta primers and 13 Jbeta primers. Method: immunoSEQ multiplex PCR; TCRdb's copy keeps in-frame clones and lacks some. This table holds 200,000 or so clones, about 80% found once. Sequencing used PBMCs. The source is a man younger than 35 in good health and CMV-seronegative.

The J gene is TRBJ1-2, the V gene TRBV2; TRBD1 agrees at 8 bases. The CDR3 loop spans 13 amino acids. V shed 2 bases and J 6 bases; nucleotides not matched to a gene: 2. Germline V gene sequence: CDR1 SNHLY, CDR2 FYNNEI. In DNA form, the CDR3 reads TGTGCCAGCAGTGAACAGGGGGCTCATGGCTACACCTTC. Protein sequence: CASSEQGAHGYTF.

The chain is built from TRBV27 and TRBJ2-3, with D tentatively TRBD2 (7 bases). Germline loops: CDR1 MNHEY, CDR2 SMNVEV (reference sequence). Trimming took off 6 bases at V and 2 bases at J, with 21 bases between the two ends. The CDR3 runs to 17 residues. CDR3 in amino acids: CASSARRGGGNTDTQYF. CDR3 DNA sequence: TGTGCCAGCAGCGCCCGCCGAGGGGGAGGGAACACAGATACGCAGTATTTT.

This chain uses TRBV5-1 with TRBJ1-3; the D gene is possibly TRBD1 (5 bases). Between the trimmed V and J ends, which lost 4 bases and 5 bases, there was a span of 13 bases. This CDR3 has 14 amino acids. The germline CDR1 and CDR2 sequences are SGHRS and YFSETQ. The DNA of the CDR3 is TGCGCCAGCAGCCCCCAGGGTATTCGAAACACCATATATTTT. Residues: CASSPQGIRNTIYF.

This chain joins TRBV18 and TRBJ1-1; 11 bases fit TRBD1. Germline V gene sequence: CDR1 KGHSH, CDR2 LQKENI. The CDR3 is 15 residues long. Trimming removed 6 bases from V and 2 bases from J; junction bases left unmatched: 5. CDR3 in DNA: TGTGCCAGCTCGCGGGACAGGGGGGTCAACACTGAAGCTTTCTTT. Its protein product is CASSRDRGVNTEAFF.

This clone has just one count. The rearrangement uses TRBV30 and TRBJ2-7, with D unclear. The CDR3 loop spans 14 amino acids. V was cut by 0 bases and J by 3 bases, with 12 bases left in between. The germline V gene encodes CDR1 GTSNPN and CDR2 SVGIG (reference sequence). CDR3 coding DNA: TGTGCCTGGAGTGTATTCCCGCCCGGCTACGAGCAGTACTTC. Translating gives CAWSVFPPGYEQYF.